The sequence of this TCR beta chain was determined in a study of shared clonotypes between healthy human individuals. Study at large: CD8 memory received one plate per donor, CD8 naive two, CD4 memory three and CD4 naive three.

Authors' analysis steps: Without quality scores, immunoSEQ junctional reads could not be filtered like full-length reads. Sequencing used immunoSEQ multiplex PCR; TCRdb keeps in-frame clones, though not all of them. V and J calls and clone size are given by that table; D and trimming were obtained from the DNA. The data contain roughly 300,000 clones, 70% to 75% of them singletons. This clone was counted ten times or more. V was clipped by 7 bases and J by 1 base, with 5 bases between them. The CDR3 totals 12 residues. Germline loops: CDR1 MDHEN, CDR2 SYDVKM. This TCR was sampled from a man aged 30-40 years in good health. J is TRBJ1-5 and V is TRBV28, with D hard to call. Sequenced: memory CD4+ T cells sorted from blood. Subset denoted: CD45RA-negative fraction. The CDR3 region is CASNRSNQPQHF. The CDR3 region has the DNA TGTGCCAGCAACAGAAGCAATCAGCCCCAGCATTTT.